This TCR beta chain was recovered during a study of blood T cell repertoires in COVID-19. Sequencing used immunoSEQ multiplex PCR; TCRdb keeps in-frame clones, though not all of them. There are hundreds of thousands of clones in the sample; 88% occur only once, and 0.9% to 1% lies in the top ten. Germline V lookup: CDR1 MDHEN, CDR2 SYDVKM. The CDR3 has 17 amino acids. Deletions cut 10 bases from V and 1 base from J, with 20 bases between. The clonotype originates from a woman in her forties who had recovered from COVID-19. The chain uses TRBV28 and TRBJ2-6; D is possibly TRBD1 (6 bases). Material for sequencing was peripheral blood. The CDR3 region is CATAGLGALSGANVLTF. CDR3 sequence (DNA): TGTGCCACCGCGGGTCTGGGGGCGCTTTCTGGGGCCAACGTCCTGACTTTC.